This T cell receptor (beta chain) stems from a study of shared clonotypes between healthy human individuals. Overall study findings and caveats: What rarefaction showed was incomplete sorted-subset sequencing despite large depth.

A word on this clone: Antigen specificity is unknown.

V lost 2 bases to trimming and J lost 6 bases; unmatched junction nucleotides: 6. CDR1 and CDR2 (germline): MNHNS, SASEGT. CDR3 length: 15 residues. Some clones are missing from TCRdb's copy, which holds only in-frame ones; the method was immunoSEQ multiplex PCR. The table includes some 1.4 million clones, approximately 97% detected once. Sequencing was done on a sample of naive CD4+ T cells sorted from blood. Documented subset: CD45RA+ positively selected. The gene calls are TRBV6-1 and TRBJ1-5, with 8 bases fitting TRBD1. The sequence was obtained from a man aged 25-45 years in good health. The CDR3 DNA is TGTGCCAGCAGTGAAACTTCCAGGGGGCGTCAGCCCCAGCATTTT. It codes for CASSETSRGRQPQHF.